This T cell receptor beta chain was profiled in a study of cytomegalovirus exposure and HLA in healthy donors. Despite likely unrecorded immune exposures, the donors were nominally healthy at the time of sampling. 60 Vbeta and 13 Jbeta primers were used in PCR. Using immunoSEQ multiplex PCR, the repertoire was profiled, and TCRdb retains in-frame clones only, with some absent. The sample shows about 190,000 clones, roughly 77% of them seen only once. The V end lost 3 bases, the J end lost 5 bases, and 10 bases lay between the germline ends. There are 14 residues in the CDR3. CDR1 and CDR2 (germline): SGHVS, FNYEAQ.

The V call is TRBV7-6, the J call TRBJ2-2; D remains unclear. The source of this sequence is a woman aged 30 to 39 in good health and CMV-seropositive. Input material: PBMCs. The DNA for the CDR3 is TGTGCCAGCAGCTTCAAGGCGGCTACCGGGGAGCTGTTTTTT. Its translation is CASSFKAATGELFF.